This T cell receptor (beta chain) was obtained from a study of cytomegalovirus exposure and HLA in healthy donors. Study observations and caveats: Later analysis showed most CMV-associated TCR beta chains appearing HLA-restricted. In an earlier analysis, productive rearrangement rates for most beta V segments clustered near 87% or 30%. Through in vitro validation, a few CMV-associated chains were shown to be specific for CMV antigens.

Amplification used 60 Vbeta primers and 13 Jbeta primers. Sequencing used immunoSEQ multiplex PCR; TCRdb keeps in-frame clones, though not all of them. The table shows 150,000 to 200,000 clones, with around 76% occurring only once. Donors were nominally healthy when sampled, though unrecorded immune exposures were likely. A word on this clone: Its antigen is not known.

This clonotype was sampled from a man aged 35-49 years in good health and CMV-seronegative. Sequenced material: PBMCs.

The DNA of the CDR3 is TGTGCCAGCTCCCTTAGCGGGGCCGGGGGGGCCCAGTACTTC. Translated, it gives CASSLSGAGGAQYF. This rearrangement joins TRBV2 to TRBJ2-5, with 8 bases matching TRBD2. This CDR3 is built from 14 residues. Germline CDR1 reads SNHLY; CDR2 reads FYNNEI. V trimming: 8 bases; J trimming: 9 bases; junction bases outside the gene matches: 14.